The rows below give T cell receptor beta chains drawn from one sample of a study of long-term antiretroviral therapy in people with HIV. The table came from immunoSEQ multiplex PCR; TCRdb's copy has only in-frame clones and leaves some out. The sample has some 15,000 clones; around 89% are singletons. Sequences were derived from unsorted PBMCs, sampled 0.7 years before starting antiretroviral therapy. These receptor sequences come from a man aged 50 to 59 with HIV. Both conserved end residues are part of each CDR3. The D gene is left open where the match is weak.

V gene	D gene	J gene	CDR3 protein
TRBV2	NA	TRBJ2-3	CATDPGTDTQYF
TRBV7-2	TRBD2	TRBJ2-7	CASSPGGGRVVQYF
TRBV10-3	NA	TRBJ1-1	CAIRGRGQDTEAFF
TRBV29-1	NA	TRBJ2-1	CSVEASYNEQFF
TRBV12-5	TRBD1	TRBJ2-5	CASGSGQGIPLETQYF
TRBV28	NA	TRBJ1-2	CASSLDPAARWGYTF
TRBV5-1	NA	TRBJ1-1	CASSFGRNTEAFF
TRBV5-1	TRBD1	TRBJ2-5	CASSWAGTEETQYF
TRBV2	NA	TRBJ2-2	CASSDGRGTGELFF
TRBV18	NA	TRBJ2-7	CASSPMTGSYEQYF
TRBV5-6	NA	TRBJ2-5	CASSLRQVLETQYF
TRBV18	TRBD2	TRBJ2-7	CASSPLLIGGAQEQYF
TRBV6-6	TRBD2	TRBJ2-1	CASKGLAGEFF
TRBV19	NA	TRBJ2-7	CASSIVSSAADEQYF
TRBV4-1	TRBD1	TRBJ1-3	CASSQDWTGEANTIYF
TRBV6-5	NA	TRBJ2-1	CASEPRGLESEQFF
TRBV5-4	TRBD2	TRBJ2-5	CASSLGQREGGETQYF
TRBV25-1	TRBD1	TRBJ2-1	CASSALRTGGSEQFF
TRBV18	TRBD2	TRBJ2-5	CASSPIRSGGPSETQYF
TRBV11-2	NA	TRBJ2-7	CASSPRPSGGYEQYF
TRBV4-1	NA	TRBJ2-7	CASSLDSNLGYEQYF
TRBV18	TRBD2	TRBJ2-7	CASSPTSGAQEQYF
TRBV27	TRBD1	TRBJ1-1	CASSARTGTTEAFF
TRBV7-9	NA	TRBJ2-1	CASSLTIWQFF
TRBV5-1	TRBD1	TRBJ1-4	CASSAGGFEKLFF
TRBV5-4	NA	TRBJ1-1	CASSLGGTNTEAFF
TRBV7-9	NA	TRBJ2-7	CASSLDRGNYEQYF
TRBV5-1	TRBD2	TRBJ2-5	CASSLSGGAGGQETQYF
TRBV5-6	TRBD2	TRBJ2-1	CATGRSGSYNEQFF
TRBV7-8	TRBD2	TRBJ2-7	CASSWTSGGYEQYF
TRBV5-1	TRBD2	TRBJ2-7	CASSLAGGPINEQYF
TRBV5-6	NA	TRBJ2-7	CASSRGWESYEQYF
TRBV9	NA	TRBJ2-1	CASSFGSSYNEQFF
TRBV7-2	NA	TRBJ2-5	CASSLNKGGGETQYF
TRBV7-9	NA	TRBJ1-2	CASSLYQGGGYTF
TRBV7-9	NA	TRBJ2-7	CASSGTGEQAPYEQYF
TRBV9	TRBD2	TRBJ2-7	CASSILAGADYEQYF
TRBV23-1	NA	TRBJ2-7	CASSHPTYTILYEQYF
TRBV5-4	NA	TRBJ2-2	CASRNLGGATDGELFF
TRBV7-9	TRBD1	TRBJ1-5	CASSPGTGENQPQHF
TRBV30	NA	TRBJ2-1	CAWSAGFYEQFF
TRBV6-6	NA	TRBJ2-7	CASSVGGRPYEQYF
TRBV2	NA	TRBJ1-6	CASSGEVIGSPLHF
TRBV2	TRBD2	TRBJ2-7	CARPGGAYEQYF
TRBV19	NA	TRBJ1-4	CASRRQSVNEKLFF
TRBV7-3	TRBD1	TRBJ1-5	CASSFAAFAGGWQPQHF